The 27 T cell receptor beta chains below come from one sample, sequenced in a study of siplizumab effects on memory and regulatory T cells (dated by TCRdb to between 2018 and 2020). Library method: the immunoSEQ multiplex PCR assay. The table was pulled from immuneACCESS by TCRdb, which kept in-frame rearrangements only. Such tables lose some clones; where checked, under half of the loss comes from unresolved V genes, and the rest has no known cause. The sample profile shows approximately 97,000 clones; roughly 92% of them were found once. The ten most abundant clones make up roughly 1.1% of the sample. The sequenced sample consisted of CD4+ T cells sorted from blood. The receptors shown here come from a human donor in good health.

The CDR3 nucleotides are TGCAGCGTTGTGGGGGCGGGAGCTTTCTTT. Its protein product is CSVVGAGAFF. The gene calls are TRBV29-1 and TRBJ1-1; the D gene is possibly TRBD1 (6 bases). The CDR3 covers 10 residues. Germline CDR1 and CDR2: SQVTM and ANQGSEA. V lost 4 bases and J lost 10, with 10 bases in between.

The chain couples TRBV4-2 to TRBJ1-2, with D unclear. Trimming pared 1 base from V and 5 bases from J, leaving 11 bases between. The CDR3 is 14 residues long. The germline CDR1 and CDR2 sequences are LGHNA and YNFKEQ. The CDR3 DNA follows: TGTGCCAGCAGCCAAGGGGAAAAGGAGTATGGCTACACCTTC. Translating it yields CASSQGEKEYGYTF.

J is TRBJ2-3 and V is TRBV6-4; no firm D call. The V end was cut by 3 bases, the J end by 5 bases, with 9 bases between. This CDR3 has 13 amino acids. CDR1 is MRHNA and CDR2 is SNTAGT in the germline V gene. CDR3 nucleotides: TGTGCCAGCAGTGATCAAAGAGGAGATACGCAGTATTTT. It codes for CASSDQRGDTQYF.

This clone was recorded once. The chain couples TRBV7-2 to TRBJ2-3; the D gene is possibly TRBD1 (5 bases). The CDR3 is made up of 16 amino acids. Per the germline V gene, CDR1 is SGHTA and CDR2 is FQGNSA. V was clipped by 2 bases and J by 0 bases, with 12 bases between them. This CDR3 reads CASSLRTPQSTDTQYF. In DNA form, the CDR3 reads TGTGCCAGCAGCTTAAGGACACCCCAAAGCACAGATACGCAGTATTTT.

This chain links TRBV5-4 with TRBJ2-7, with D perhaps matching TRBD1 or TRBD2 (5 bases each). The CDR3 length is 15 residues. CDR1 is SGHNT, CDR2 YYREEE, per germline (reference sequence). V lost 4 bases and J lost 1, with 15 bases in between. The DNA of the CDR3 is TGTGCCAGCAGCCCGGGACGTCCTCGGTCCTACGAGCAGTACTTC. Its translation is CASSPGRPRSYEQYF.

The chain is built from TRBV19 and TRBJ2-7, with 8 bases matching TRBD1. Trimming took 3 bases from V and 6 from J; bases not matched to a gene: 4. Germline V gives CDR1 LNHDA, CDR2 SQIVND (reference sequence). This CDR3 has 13 amino acids. DNA of the CDR3: TGTGCCAGTAGTATCAGGGGGCTTTCCGAGCAGTACTTC. This codes for CASSIRGLSEQYF.

The rearrangement links TRBV27 to TRBJ2-5, with D perhaps matching TRBD1 (7 bases). CDR3 length equals 16 residues. V was trimmed by 2 bases and J by 5 bases, leaving 18 bases between them. In germline, CDR1 is MNHEY, CDR2 SMNVEV (reference sequence). Written as DNA, the CDR3 is TGTGCCAGCAGTTTACACGGCGGCAGGGGGGTCGAGACCCAGTACTTC. Its protein product is CASSLHGGRGVETQYF.

V is TRBV28 and J is TRBJ1-2; D is undetermined. Germline V CDR1 and CDR2: MDHEN, SYDVKM. Deletions cut 3 bases from V and 7 bases from J, with 6 bases between. This CDR3 comprises 11 residues. The DNA for the CDR3 is TGTGCCAGCAGTTTCTTGGGTGGCTACACCTTC. Protein sequence: CASSFLGGYTF.

This clone was detected only once. Other nucleotide sequences in the sample specify the same CDR3. The chain combines TRBV7-2 with TRBJ1-1, with D possibly TRBD1 on 6 matching bases. Germline V gives CDR1 SGHTA, CDR2 FQGNSA. V was clipped by 3 bases and J by 2 bases, with 10 bases between them. The CDR3 contains 14 residues. For the CDR3, the DNA is TGTGCCAGCAGCTTCAGCAGGGGCAACACTGAAGCTTTCTTT. Protein sequence: CASSFSRGNTEAFF. Filled out from reference TRBV7-2 and TRBJ1-1, the complete variable domain reads GAGVSQSPSNKVTEKGKDVELRCDPISGHTALYWYRQSLGQGLEFLIYFQGNSAPDKSGLPSDRFSAERTGGSVSTLTIQRTQQEDSAVYLCASSFSRGNTEAFFGQGTRLTVV.

The chain joins TRBV14 to TRBJ2-1; D call uncertain. This CDR3 comprises 16 residues. Germline CDR1 is SGHDN and CDR2 is FVKESK. V lost 2 bases to trimming and J lost 0 bases, with 11 bases between them. The CDR3 DNA reads TGTGCCAGCAGCCAATTTAGTACTTACTCCTACAATGAGCAGTTCTTC. Protein sequence: CASSQFSTYSYNEQFF. Variable domain in full (rest from reference TRBV14 and TRBJ2-1): EAGVTQFPSHSVIEKGQTVTLRCDPISGHDNLYWYRRVMGKEIKFLLHFVKESKQDESGMPNNRFLAERTGGTYSTLKVQPAELEDSGVYFCASSQFSTYSYNEQFFGPGTRLTVL.

This clone was counted a few times. The chain couples TRBV19 to TRBJ1-1; TRBD1 is a possible D gene (6 bases). The CDR3 runs to 13 residues. Trimming pared 2 bases from V and 7 bases from J, leaving 11 bases between. Germline assignment: CDR1 LNHDA and CDR2 SQIVND (reference sequence). The CDR3 DNA reads as TGTGCCAGTAGTATAAAGAGGGGGGTTGAAGCTTTCTTT. This sequence encodes CASSIKRGVEAFF. Filled out from reference TRBV19 and TRBJ1-1, the complete variable domain reads DGGITQSPKYLFRKEGQNVTLSCEQNLNHDAMYWYRQDPGQGLRLIYYSQIVNDFQKGDIAEGYSVSREKKESFPLTVTSAQKNPTAFYLCASSIKRGVEAFFGQGTRLTVV.

This clone was seen a handful of times. The V call is TRBV30, the J call TRBJ1-5; unclear D gene. The germline V and J ends were trimmed by 2 bases and 4 bases, with 9 bases remaining between them. From germline, CDR1 is GTSNPN and CDR2 SVGIG (reference sequence). This CDR3 region has 13 residues. The CDR3 DNA sequence: TGTGCCTGGAGTATCGAGGGTAATCAGCCCCAGCATTTT. Its translation is CAWSIEGNQPQHF.

The rearrangement joins TRBV9 to TRBJ1-1, with 9 nucleotides matching TRBD1. This CDR3 has 15 residues. Germline assignment: CDR1 SGDLS and CDR2 YYNGEE. V trimming: 6 bases; J trimming: 6 bases; junction bases outside the gene matches: 12. This CDR3 reads CASNPVGTGPSEAFF. DNA for the CDR3: TGTGCCAGCAACCCAGTCGGGACAGGGCCTTCTGAAGCTTTCTTT.

CDR3 bases: TGTGCCATCAGTGCGACTGGGGGGGTTGTTCAGCCCCAGCATTTT. It codes for CAISATGGVVQPQHF. This chain connects TRBV10-3 to TRBJ1-5, with a weak D call TRBD1 (5 bases). Germline-derived CDR1 and CDR2 are ENHRY and SYGVKD. This CDR3 is built from 15 residues. V shed 4 bases and J shed 6 bases, with 16 bases lying between them.

This chain uses TRBV7-9 with TRBJ2-1, with D possibly TRBD2 on 6 matching bases. CDR3 size: 12 residues. Trimming shortened V by 5 bases and J by 8 bases, and 10 bases separated the two germline ends. The germline CDR1 and CDR2 sequences are SEHNR and FQNEAQ (reference sequence). The CDR3: CASSRPGDEQFF. CDR3 sequence (DNA): TGTGCCAGCAGCCGACCGGGAGATGAGCAGTTCTTC.

The V call is TRBV2, the J call TRBJ1-5; D not certain. From germline, CDR1 is SNHLY and CDR2 FYNNEI. The CDR3 has 15 residues. V was trimmed by 7 bases and J by 6 bases, leaving 19 bases between them. CDR3 DNA sequence: TGTGCCAGCAAGAGAAGTGAGGGCCAGGTTCAGCCCCAGCATTTT. Its protein is CASKRSEGQVQPQHF.

This chain connects TRBV4-1 to TRBJ2-7; a weak D match, TRBD2 (6 bases). The CDR3 length is 15 residues. Germline loops: CDR1 MGHRA, CDR2 YSYEKL. Deletions cut 2 bases from V and 0 bases from J, with 11 bases between. The CDR3 protein is CASSQSSGRSYEQYF. For the CDR3, the DNA is TGCGCCAGCAGCCAATCAAGCGGGCGCTCCTACGAGCAGTACTTC.

The V call is TRBV19, the J call TRBJ1-2, with unresolved D. Germline V gives CDR1 LNHDA, CDR2 SQIVND (reference sequence). Trimming took 8 bases from V and 2 from J, leaving 9 bases between them. The CDR3 runs 12 residues. The CDR3 spells CASGRRNYGYTF. CDR3 nucleotides: TGTGCCAGTGGACGCCGAAACTATGGCTACACCTTC.

The V and J genes are TRBV28 and TRBJ2-1; the match to TRBD2 covers 8 bases. CDR1 is MDHEN, CDR2 SYDVKM, per germline. The CDR3 consists of 19 residues. J gave up 10 bases and V 3 bases, and 23 bases lay outside the gene matches. The CDR3 coding sequence is TGTGCCAGCAGTTTCCCCTTGATTCAGGGACTAGGAGGGCGGGACGAGCAGTTCTTC. The encoded protein is CASSFPLIQGLGGRDEQFF.

The rearrangement joins TRBV27 to TRBJ2-1, with a possible D match to TRBD2 (5 bases). V was trimmed by 5 bases and J by 8 bases, leaving 22 bases between them. Germline assignment: CDR1 MNHEY and CDR2 SMNVEV (reference sequence). This CDR3 is built from 16 residues. The CDR3 protein is CASSPYGARGLYEQFF. The CDR3 bases are TGTGCCAGCAGTCCCTACGGAGCTCGGGGATTATATGAGCAGTTCTTC.

The count of this clone is one. The sample holds other DNA sequences that translate to the same CDR3. The chain links TRBV6-5 to TRBJ2-7, with 9 bases aligning to TRBD2. This CDR3 is 14 amino acids long. CDR1 is MNHEY and CDR2 is SVGAGI in the germline V gene. V lost 10 bases to trimming and J lost 7 bases; unmatched junction nucleotides: 14. CDR3 sequence (DNA): TGTGCCACCGGGAGGCGGGAGGGCCCTAGGGAGCAGTACTTC. This encodes CATGRREGPREQYF.

This chain links TRBV29-1 with TRBJ2-7; TRBD1 matches at 9 bases. After removal of 7 bases from V and 3 bases from J, the junction contained 16 bases not matched to a gene. Looked up from germline, CDR1 is SQVTM and CDR2 is ANQGSEA. This CDR3 has 16 amino acids. The CDR3 loop is CSAGSGTGTGGYEQYF. CDR3 DNA: TGCAGCGCTGGATCCGGGACAGGGACCGGGGGCTACGAGCAGTACTTC.

In nucleotides, the CDR3 is TGTGCCAGCAGCCAAGAGCTCCTAGCGCTATACAATGAGCAGTTCTTC. This codes for CASSQELLALYNEQFF. The chain links TRBV14 to TRBJ2-1; TRBD2 is a possible D gene (6 bases). This CDR3 spans 16 amino acids. V gave up 0 bases and J gave up 4 bases, with 13 bases separating them. The germline CDR1 and CDR2 sequences are SGHDN and FVKESK.

The genes are TRBV4-1 and TRBJ1-3; TRBD1 matches 9 bases. The length of the CDR3 is 15 residues. Trimming cost V 4 bases and J 0 bases; bases outside gene matches: 1. The germline V gene encodes CDR1 MGHRA and CDR2 YSYEKL. CDR3 coding DNA: TGCGCCAGCAGCCGGACAGGGGACTCTGGAAACACCATATATTTT. Protein sequence: CASSRTGDSGNTIYF.

The rearrangement uses TRBV5-4 and TRBJ2-7, with a weak D call TRBD2 (6 bases). This CDR3 region has 14 residues. From germline, CDR1 is SGHNT and CDR2 YYREEE (reference sequence). V was shortened by 3 bases and J by 6 bases, with 16 bases between the two germline ends. The DNA of the CDR3 is TGTGCCAGCAGCTCCAGGCCCGGGGGAGGCGAGCAGTACTTC. This sequence encodes CASSSRPGGGEQYF.

J is TRBJ2-3 and V is TRBV5-1; D is ambiguous. The CDR3 loop spans 13 amino acids. Per the germline V gene, CDR1 is SGHRS and CDR2 is YFSETQ. Trimming cost V 2 bases and J 2 bases, with 6 bases left between them. The CDR3: CASSFRATDTQYF. CDR3 bases: TGCGCCAGCAGCTTCCGGGCCACAGATACGCAGTATTTT.

The chain carries TRBV5-1 and TRBJ1-1; D remains ambiguous. This CDR3 has 14 residues. V shed 0 bases and J shed 6 bases, with 12 bases lying between them. CDR1 is SGHRS, CDR2 YFSETQ, per germline. CDR3 region: CASSLAATPAEAFF. The CDR3 DNA is TGCGCCAGCAGCTTGGCCGCGACGCCGGCTGAAGCTTTCTTT.